This T cell receptor (beta chain) was recovered during a study of cytomegalovirus exposure and HLA in healthy donors. Looking at the study overall: In terms of ancestry, the Caucasian-associated cluster contained roughly 80% of the roughly 400 genotyped donors.

Concerning this clone itself: What it binds is unknown.

Study observations and caveats: A later analysis showed HLA-associated TCR beta chains outstripping equally common others in clonal expansion. In vitro work confirmed that three CMV-associated chains recognize CMV antigens.

It was with 60 Vbeta and 13 Jbeta primers that the PCR ran. The method was immunoSEQ multiplex PCR; TCRdb's version includes in-frame clones alone and lacks a portion of them. The sample lists about 170,000 clones, over 70% occurring once. Sequencing was carried out using PBMCs. This sequence originates from a female donor in good health and CMV-seronegative.

The CDR3, as DNA: TGTGCCAGTACCCCCGGACAGGGAAGCTCCTATAATTCACCCCTCCACTTT. It codes for CASTPGQGSSYNSPLHF. V is TRBV19 and J is TRBJ1-6; the match to TRBD1 covers 8 bases. This CDR3 is built from 17 residues. J lost 0 bases, V lost 7 bases, and 8 bases had no gene match. From germline, CDR1 is LNHDA and CDR2 SQIVND (reference sequence).